These 27 T cell receptor beta chains share one sample of origin, sequenced in a study of beta chain features in type 1 diabetes. What was sequenced were expressed TCRB transcripts, since all of the isolated RNA had been reverse transcribed. Repertoires were generated with immunoSEQ multiplex PCR, while TCRdb's copy carries only in-frame clones and drops some. The data contain 120,000 to 150,000 clones, 10% of them singletons. Material: naive CD4+ T cells from blood. Receptors were obtained from a man between 18 and 29 years old in good health.

The chain recombines TRBV5-1 with TRBJ2-5, with 8 bases fitting TRBD1. Per the germline V gene, CDR1 is SGHRS and CDR2 is YFSETQ. The CDR3 is 14 amino acids. V was pared by 5 bases and J by 3 bases, with 6 bases of the junction left unmatched. The CDR3 DNA reads TGCGCCAGCAGATCAGGGGGCCCCGAAGAGACCCAGTACTTC. Its protein is CASRSGGPEETQYF.

The chain couples TRBV7-2 to TRBJ2-5; 11 nucleotides align to TRBD2. J was trimmed by 5 bases and V by 5 bases; bases with no gene match: 4. The CDR3 runs to 14 residues. The germline gives CDR1 SGHTA, CDR2 FQGNSA. The CDR3 loop reads CASSATSGGETQYF. The CDR3 DNA reads as TGTGCCAGCAGCGCAACTAGCGGGGGTGAGACCCAGTACTTC. The variable domain in full, completed from reference TRBV7-2 and TRBJ2-5, reads GAGVSQSPSNKVTEKGKDVELRCDPISGHTALYWYRQSLGQGLEFLIYFQGNSAPDKSGLPSDRFSAERTGGSVSTLTIQRTQQEDSAVYLCASSATSGGETQYFGPGTRLLVL.

This clone was found a few times. This rearrangement joins TRBV7-9 to TRBJ1-2; 8 bases are a match to TRBD1. The trim removed 1 base at V and 8 bases at J, leaving 6 bases unmatched. CDR1 is SEHNR, CDR2 FQNEAQ, per germline (reference sequence). The CDR3 has 14 residues. This CDR3 is CASSLGTGKGGYTF. The DNA of the CDR3 is TGTGCCAGCAGCTTAGGGACAGGGAAGGGCGGCTACACCTTC.

This chain links TRBV30 with TRBJ1-4; D is unclear. CDR1 is GTSNPN and CDR2 is SVGIG in the germline V gene (reference sequence). V gave up 4 bases and J gave up 2 bases, with 14 bases separating them. There are 15 residues in the CDR3. CDR3 coding DNA: TGTGCCTGGATAACCAGGCGCGGGACTAATGAAAAACTGTTTTTT. Encoded protein: CAWITRRGTNEKLFF. Filled out from reference TRBV30 and TRBJ1-4, the complete variable domain reads SQTIHQWPATLVQPVGSPLSLECTVEGTSNPNLYWYRQAAGRGLQLLFYSVGIGQISSEVPQNLSASRPQDRQFILSSKKLLLSDSGFYLCAWITRRGTNEKLFFGSGTQLSVL.

The CDR3 region has the DNA TGTGCCAGCAGCGCCGGACTCGCGGGGCCCTCAGATACGCAGTATTTT. Translating gives CASSAGLAGPSDTQYF. The chain is built from TRBV9 and TRBJ2-3; D is perhaps TRBD2 (6 bases). The CDR3 has 16 residues. CDR1 and CDR2 (germline): SGDLS, YYNGEE. V was cut by 3 bases and J by 4 bases, with 18 bases left in between.

CDR3 nucleotides: TGTGCCAGCAGCCAAGCGGGAACCGGGGGGGGCGAGCAGTACTTC. Residues: CASSQAGTGGGEQYF. This chain uses TRBV4-2 with TRBJ2-7, with 8 bases fitting TRBD2. CDR1 LGHNA and CDR2 YNFKEQ come from the germline V gene. The CDR3 runs 15 residues. V lost 1 base to trimming and J lost 6 bases; unmatched junction nucleotides: 8.

The V call is TRBV6-1, the J call TRBJ1-3, with D perhaps TRBD1 (5 bases). The CDR3 has 13 residues. Germline V gives CDR1 MNHNS, CDR2 SASEGT. V shed 8 bases and J shed 0 bases, with 8 bases lying between them. The CDR3 DNA follows: TGTGCCAGCGGGGCAAACTCTGGAAACACCATATATTTT. Its translation is CASGANSGNTIYF.

This clone has a count of ten or more. The chain carries TRBV14 and TRBJ2-1; no definite D call. V shed 6 bases and J shed 10 bases, with 16 bases lying between them. CDR1 SGHDN and CDR2 FVKESK come from the germline V gene. The CDR3 contains 13 residues. CDR3 sequence: CASRPTVKREQFF. The DNA of the CDR3 is TGTGCCAGCAGACCTACTGTGAAGAGAGAGCAGTTCTTC.

The V gene is TRBV5-1, the J gene TRBJ2-7; 9 bases fit TRBD1. Trimming cost V 3 bases and J 2 bases; bases outside gene matches: 3. The CDR3 is 14 residues long. Germline assignment: CDR1 SGHRS and CDR2 YFSETQ. In DNA form, the CDR3 reads TGCGCCAGCAGCTGGGGGACAGGGACCTACGAGCAGTACTTC. Translated, it gives CASSWGTGTYEQYF. Full variable domain (remainder filled in from reference TRBV5-1 and TRBJ2-7): KAGVTQTPRYLIKTRGQQVTLSCSPISGHRSVSWYQQTPGQGLQFLFEYFSETQRNKGNFPGRFSGRQFSNSRSEMNVSTLELGDSALYLCASSWGTGTYEQYFGPGTRLTVT.

The V gene is TRBV5-1, the J gene TRBJ2-1; D unclear. Deletions cut 0 bases from V and 4 bases from J, with 8 bases between. The CDR3 has 14 amino acids. Germline CDR1 reads SGHRS; CDR2 reads YFSETQ. The CDR3 region is CASSLGSAYNEQFF. CDR3 coding DNA: TGCGCCAGCAGCTTGGGCAGCGCTTACAATGAGCAGTTCTTC.

This clone has just a few counts. The J gene is TRBJ2-5, the V gene TRBV5-1, with D possibly TRBD2 on 6 matching bases. Trimming took off 4 bases at V and 2 bases at J, with 9 bases between the two ends. The germline gives CDR1 SGHRS, CDR2 YFSETQ. CDR3 length equals 13 residues. The CDR3 protein is CASSPGLQETQYF. The CDR3 region has the DNA TGCGCCAGCAGCCCGGGACTTCAAGAGACCCAGTACTTC.

Only a few counts were recorded for this clone. The rearrangement joins TRBV7-9 to TRBJ1-1; tentative D call: TRBD1 (5 bases). From germline, CDR1 is SEHNR and CDR2 FQNEAQ (reference sequence). Trimming left V 2 bases short and J 3 bases short, with 10 bases between. The CDR3 extends over 14 amino acids. The CDR3 region has the DNA TGTGCCAGCAGCTTACAGGGATTGGACACTGAAGCTTTCTTT. Translating gives CASSLQGLDTEAFF.

This clone was detected only a few times. J is TRBJ2-7 and V is TRBV11-2; D ambiguous. V lost 3 bases and J 6 bases, leaving 9 bases between the germline ends. The germline CDR1 and CDR2 sequences are SGHAT and FQNNGV. This CDR3 contains 12 residues. The DNA for the CDR3 is TGTGCCAGCAGCTTTCCTCAGGTCGAGCAGTACTTC. Protein product: CASSFPQVEQYF.

In this sample, this clone turned up many times. The rearrangement joins TRBV30 to TRBJ2-6; 7 bases agree with TRBD1. Germline CDR1 is GTSNPN and CDR2 is SVGIG (reference sequence). This CDR3 comprises 15 residues. With V trimmed by 8 bases and J by 2 bases, 9 bases remained unmatched. The CDR3 region is CAGGQQRAGANVLTF. CDR3 nucleotides: TGTGCCGGGGGACAGCAAAGGGCTGGGGCCAACGTCCTGACTTTC.

The chain couples TRBV15 to TRBJ1-2; 9 bases match TRBD1. The trim removed 5 bases at V and 2 bases at J, leaving 9 bases unmatched. The CDR3 runs 16 residues. Germline CDR1 LNHNV, CDR2 YYDKDF (reference sequence). This CDR3 reads CATSQRDREGNYGYTF. The CDR3 DNA reads TGTGCCACCAGCCAGCGGGACAGGGAGGGGAACTATGGCTACACCTTC.

In this sample, this clone turned up a few times. The chain couples TRBV28 to TRBJ1-4, with 9 bases that match TRBD1. V shed 4 bases and J 5 bases; nucleotides not matched to a gene: 8. Germline V CDR1 and CDR2: MDHEN, SYDVKM. This CDR3 is built from 16 residues. The CDR3 DNA reads as TGTGCCAGCAGTTCGCCACAGGGGGCGAGGAATGAAAAACTGTTTTTT. It translates to CASSSPQGARNEKLFF. The variable domain in full, with the rest retrieved from reference TRBV28 and TRBJ1-4, is DVKVTQSSRYLVKRTGEKVFLECVQDMDHENMFWYRQDPGLGLRLIYFSYDVKMKEKGDIPEGYSVSREKKERFSLILESASTNQTSMYLCASSSPQGARNEKLFFGSGTQLSVL.

This clone was detected only a few times. A read error may produce the germline difference seen at one junction end. The CDR3, as DNA: TGTGCCATCACTGAGAACTCAGGTGGCTACACCTTC. Protein product: CAITENSGGYTF. This sequence joins TRBV10-3 and TRBJ1-2; D is unresolved. This CDR3 region has 12 residues. Germline CDR1 and CDR2: ENHRY and SYGVKD.

The chain employs TRBV6-5 and TRBJ1-2; D gene uncertain. CDR1 is MNHEY and CDR2 is SVGAGI in the germline V gene. This CDR3 region has 13 residues. Trimming stripped 3 bases from V and 2 bases from J, with 7 bases between. This CDR3 is CASSYEQNYGYTF. CDR3 nucleotide sequence: TGTGCCAGCAGTTATGAACAGAACTATGGCTACACCTTC.

This clone was seen a handful of times. The chain uses TRBV7-8 and TRBJ2-2; TRBD2 might be the D (6 bases). Trimming left V 5 bases short and J 3 bases short, with 13 bases between. Germline loops: CDR1 SGHVS, CDR2 FQNEAQ. The CDR3 loop spans 15 amino acids. This chain's CDR3 is CASSTGTGDTGELFF. CDR3 bases: TGTGCCAGCAGCACCGGGACGGGAGACACCGGGGAGCTGTTTTTT. The complete variable domain, with remaining parts taken from reference TRBV7-8 and TRBJ2-2, reads GAGVSQSPRYKVAKRGQDVALRCDPISGHVSLFWYQQALGQGPEFLTYFQNEAQLDKSGLPSDRFFAERPEGSVSTLKIQRTQQEDSAVYLCASSTGTGDTGELFFGEGSRLTVL.

The V and J genes are TRBV6-5 and TRBJ1-6; TRBD1 is a possible D gene (6 bases). Trimming took 5 bases from V and 7 from J, leaving 12 bases between them. The CDR3 runs 14 residues. Germline V gene sequence: CDR1 MNHEY, CDR2 SVGAGI. The CDR3 sequence: CASSQGQGNSPLHF. Written as DNA, the CDR3 is TGTGCCAGCAGTCAGGGGCAGGGGAATTCACCCCTCCACTTT.

The rearrangement uses TRBV9 and TRBJ1-5; 7 bases map to TRBD1. The CDR3 length is 16 residues. V was clipped by 4 bases and J by 7 bases; unmatched bases: 14. The germline gives CDR1 SGDLS, CDR2 YYNGEE. The CDR3, as DNA: TGTGCCAGCAGCCCCAGGGGGGATGGGGTTCACCAGCCCCAGCATTTT. Translating gives CASSPRGDGVHQPQHF.

This clone was seen only a few times. The chain has TRBV18 and TRBJ1-5; D is possibly TRBD1 (6 bases). The ends were cut back, 1 base at V and 6 bases at J, with 16 bases in the middle. This CDR3 has 16 amino acids. CDR1 is KGHSH, CDR2 LQKENI, per germline. CDR3 nucleotide sequence: TGTGCCAGCTCACCACAAAATACAGGGCTCGGTCAGCCCCAGCATTTT. Translating gives CASSPQNTGLGQPQHF.

This clone was recorded a few times. The chain employs TRBV5-1 and TRBJ2-6, with D hard to call. This CDR3 spans 14 amino acids. The V gene's germline CDR1 is SGHRS and CDR2 YFSETQ. V was clipped by 3 bases and J by 2 bases, with 6 bases between them. CDR3 nucleotides: TGCGCCAGCAGCTCGTCTCCTGGGGCCAACGTCCTGACTTTC. This encodes CASSSSPGANVLTF.

V usage is TRBV11-3 and J usage is TRBJ2-1; 10 nucleotides match TRBD2. Germline loops: CDR1 SGHNT, CDR2 YENEEA. After removal of 5 bases from V and 2 bases from J, the junction contained 3 bases not matched to a gene. The CDR3 has 15 amino acids. For the CDR3, the DNA is TGTGCCAGCAGCCCGCTAGCGGGGGCCTACAATGAGCAGTTCTTC. It yields the protein CASSPLAGAYNEQFF.

The table lists this clone with a few counts. The rearrangement joins TRBV30 to TRBJ2-7; perhaps TRBD1 as D (6 bases). Trimming cost V 1 base and J 1 base, with 8 bases left between them. The CDR3 has 13 residues. CDR1 and CDR2 (germline): GTSNPN, SVGIG (reference sequence). CDR3 residues: CAWSGDRSYEQYF. The CDR3 DNA is TGTGCCTGGAGTGGCGACAGGTCCTACGAGCAGTACTTC.

This rearrangement joins TRBV5-1 to TRBJ1-2, with 7 bases matching TRBD1. This CDR3 comprises 14 residues. Losses at the gene ends were 0 bases for V and 8 bases for J; bases not matched to a gene: 7. The germline gives CDR1 SGHRS, CDR2 YFSETQ. The CDR3 is CASSLGQGFGGYTF. The CDR3 coding sequence is TGCGCCAGCAGCTTGGGACAGGGATTTGGCGGCTACACCTTC. The full variable domain, in which reference TRBV5-1 and TRBJ1-2 provide the parts outside the CDR3, is KAGVTQTPRYLIKTRGQQVTLSCSPISGHRSVSWYQQTPGQGLQFLFEYFSETQRNKGNFPGRFSGRQFSNSRSEMNVSTLELGDSALYLCASSLGQGFGGYTFGSGTRLTVV.

In this sample, this clone turned up a few times. The CDR3 sequence: CASSPDKSYGYTF. Here the CDR3 DNA reads TGTGCCAGCAGCCCCGACAAATCCTATGGCTACACCTTC. The V and J genes are TRBV6-6 and TRBJ1-2; D not resolved. V was trimmed by 6 bases and J by 4 bases, leaving 12 bases between them. The CDR3 sequence is 13 residues long. Looked up from germline, CDR1 is MNHNY and CDR2 is SVGAGI (reference sequence).